The 10 T cell receptor beta chains listed next were all sequenced from one sample in a study of blood T cell repertoires in COVID-19. The assay was immunoSEQ multiplex PCR, and TCRdb's table has in-frame clones only and misses some. The data contain some 240,000 clones, about 88% of them seen just once; the ten biggest clones take up 4% to 5%. Sequencing used peripheral blood. These receptors came from a woman in her 40s who had recovered from COVID-19.

This clone was observed a single time. The rearrangement uses TRBV27 and TRBJ2-1, with 15 bases identical to TRBD2. There are 18 residues in the CDR3. CDR1 MNHEY and CDR2 SMNVEV come from the germline V gene (reference sequence). J gave up 8 bases and V 0 bases, and 8 bases lay outside the gene matches. The CDR3 nucleotides read TGTGCCAGCAGTTTATCCCTGGGACTAGCGGGAGGTTTTGATGAGCAGTTCTTC. Protein product: CASSLSLGLAGGFDEQFF.

The rearrangement joins TRBV15 to TRBJ2-7; tentative D call: TRBD1 (5 bases). Between the trimmed V and J ends, which lost 3 bases and 2 bases, there was a span of 8 bases. The V gene's germline CDR1 is LNHNV and CDR2 YYDKDF (reference sequence). The CDR3 is made up of 13 amino acids. CDR3 residues: CATSRGRTYEQYV. DNA of the CDR3: TGTGCCACCAGCAGGGGGCGGACCTACGAGCAGTACGTC.

On this clone: Other DNA sequences in this sample translate to the same CDR3. The rearrangement joins TRBV9 to TRBJ2-2; TRBD2 is a possible D gene (6 bases). The CDR3 has 14 amino acids. CDR1 and CDR2 (germline): SGDLS, YYNGEE. V shed 0 bases and J shed 5 bases, with 8 bases lying between them. The CDR3 coding sequence is TGTGCCAGCAGCGTAGGGCGGGGAACCGGGGAGCTGTTTTTT. It encodes CASSVGRGTGELFF.

The V and J genes are TRBV4-2 and TRBJ1-3; D is uncertain. This CDR3 has 15 amino acids. The V end was cut by 0 bases, the J end by 7 bases, with 13 bases between. Germline CDR1 reads LGHNA; CDR2 reads YNFKEQ. The CDR3 coding sequence is TGTGCCAGCAGCCAAGATCTCGAGGGTTTCAACACCATATATTTT. As protein: CASSQDLEGFNTIYF.

The V call is TRBV7-3, the J call TRBJ2-3; tentatively, D is TRBD2 (5 bases). Deletions cut 5 bases from V and 5 bases from J, with 14 bases between. Germline V CDR1 and CDR2: SGHTA, FQGTGA. This CDR3 is built from 14 residues. CDR3 DNA sequence: TGTGCCAGCAGCCCCGCCCTCGAGGGAGATACGCAGTATTTT. Translation gives CASSPALEGDTQYF.

The V gene is TRBV9, the J gene TRBJ2-3; D is unresolved. The CDR3 extends over 14 amino acids. Germline V gene sequence: CDR1 SGDLS, CDR2 YYNGEE. The ends were cut back, 3 bases at V and 9 bases at J, with 17 bases in the middle. CDR3 nucleotides: TGTGCCAGCAGCGGCCTTGGGCCGTGGATAACGCAGTATTTT. It codes for CASSGLGPWITQYF.

V and J are TRBV5-1 and TRBJ2-1, with D maybe TRBD1 (6 bases). The ends were cut back, 3 bases at V and 8 bases at J, with 9 bases in the middle. This CDR3 comprises 12 residues. The germline CDR1 and CDR2 sequences are SGHRS and YFSETQ. CDR3 in DNA: TGCGCCAGCAGCTACAGGGTTGATGAGCAGTTCTTC. Protein product: CASSYRVDEQFF.

The chain has TRBV5-1 and TRBJ1-4, with D possibly being TRBD1 (6 bases). Germline V lookup: CDR1 SGHRS, CDR2 YFSETQ. The V end lost 4 bases, the J end lost 0 bases, and 13 bases lay between the germline ends. CDR3 size: 16 residues. This CDR3 is CASSRGSGATNEKLFF. The CDR3 DNA reads TGCGCCAGCAGCAGGGGGTCAGGGGCAACTAATGAAAAACTGTTTTTT.

This clone came up once. J is TRBJ2-2 and V is TRBV5-8; possibly TRBD1 for D (6 bases). Germline V gene sequence: CDR1 SGHTS, CDR2 YDEGEE. The ends were cut back, 1 base at V and 1 base at J, with 14 bases in the middle. The CDR3 length is 17 residues. The CDR3 reads CASSLYPGQRNTGELFF. The DNA for the CDR3 is TGTGCCAGCAGCTTGTATCCCGGACAGAGGAACACCGGGGAGCTGTTTTTT.

The rearrangement uses TRBV28 and TRBJ2-3; 10 bases are a match to TRBD1. Germline CDR1 reads MDHEN; CDR2 reads SYDVKM. V trimming: 2 bases; J trimming: 5 bases; junction bases outside the gene matches: 4. This CDR3 has 15 amino acids. The CDR3 here is CASSLPGTGVDTQYF. In DNA form, the CDR3 reads TGTGCCAGCAGTTTACCCGGGACAGGGGTAGATACGCAGTATTTT.